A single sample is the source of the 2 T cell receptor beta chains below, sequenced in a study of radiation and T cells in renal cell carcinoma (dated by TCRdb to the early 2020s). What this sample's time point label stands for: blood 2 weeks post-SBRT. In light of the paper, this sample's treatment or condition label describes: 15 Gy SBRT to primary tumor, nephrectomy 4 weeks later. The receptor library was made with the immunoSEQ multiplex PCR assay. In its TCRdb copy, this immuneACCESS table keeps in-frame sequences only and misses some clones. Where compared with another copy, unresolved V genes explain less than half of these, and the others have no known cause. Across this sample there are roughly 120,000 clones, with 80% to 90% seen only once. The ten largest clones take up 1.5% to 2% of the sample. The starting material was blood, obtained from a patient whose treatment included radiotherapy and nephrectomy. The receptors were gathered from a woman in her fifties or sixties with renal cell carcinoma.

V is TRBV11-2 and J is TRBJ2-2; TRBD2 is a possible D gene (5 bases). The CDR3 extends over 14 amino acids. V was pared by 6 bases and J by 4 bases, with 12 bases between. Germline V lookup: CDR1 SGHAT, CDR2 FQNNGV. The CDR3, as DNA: TGTGCCAGCAGGGGTAGGGCGGGCACCGGGGAGCTGTTTTTT. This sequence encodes CASRGRAGTGELFF. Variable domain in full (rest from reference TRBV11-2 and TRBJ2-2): EAGVAQSPRYKIIEKRQSVAFWCNPISGHATLYWYQQILGQGPKLLIQFQNNGVVDDSQLPKDRFSAERLKGVDSTLKIQPAKLEDSAVYLCASRGRAGTGELFFGEGSRLTVL.

The DNA of the CDR3 is TGTGCCAGTAGTATGGGCGGGAGGGCCTACGGCACAGATACGCAGTATTTT. It encodes CASSMGGRAYGTDTQYF. The genes are TRBV19 and TRBJ2-3; TRBD2 matches at 9 bases. Germline V gives CDR1 LNHDA, CDR2 SQIVND (reference sequence). The J segment lost 1 base and the V segment lost 3 bases, leaving 8 bases of the junction unmatched. This CDR3 spans 17 amino acids.